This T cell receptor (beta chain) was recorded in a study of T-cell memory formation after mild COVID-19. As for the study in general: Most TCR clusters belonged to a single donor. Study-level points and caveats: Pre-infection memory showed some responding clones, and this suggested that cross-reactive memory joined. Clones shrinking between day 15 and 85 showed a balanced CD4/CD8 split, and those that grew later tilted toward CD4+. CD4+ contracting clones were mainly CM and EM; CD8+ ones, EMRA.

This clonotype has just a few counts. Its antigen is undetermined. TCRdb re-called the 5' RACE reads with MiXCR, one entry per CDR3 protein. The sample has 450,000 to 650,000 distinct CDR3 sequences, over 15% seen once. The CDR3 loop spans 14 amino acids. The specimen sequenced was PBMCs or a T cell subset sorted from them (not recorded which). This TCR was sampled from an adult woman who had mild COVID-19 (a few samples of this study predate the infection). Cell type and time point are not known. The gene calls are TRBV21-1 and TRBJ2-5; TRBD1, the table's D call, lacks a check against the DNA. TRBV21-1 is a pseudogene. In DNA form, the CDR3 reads TGTGCCAGCAGCAAAGGCTATACAGGGGAGACCCAGTACTTC. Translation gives CASSKGYTGETQYF.